This section outlines one T cell receptor (beta chain) sequence together with its context. Its antigen is unknown. Other DNA sequences from this sample encode an identical CDR3 as well. The CDR3 totals 14 residues. CDR1 LNHNV and CDR2 YYDKDF come from the germline V gene (reference sequence). The germline V and J ends were trimmed by 0 bases and 1 base, with 6 bases remaining between them. The data stem from a study of shared clonotypes between healthy human individuals. Study outcomes and limitations: For sorted subsets, rarefaction showed incomplete sequencing despite large depth.

Method: immunoSEQ multiplex PCR; TCRdb's copy keeps in-frame clones and lacks some. This table has 1,500,000 or so clones, approximately 98.5% appearing once. The clonotype was recovered from a man aged 25-40 years in good health. Input material: naive CD4+ T cells sorted from blood. The subset here: CD45RA+ positively selected. This rearrangement joins TRBV15 to TRBJ2-5; D is unclear. This chain's CDR3 is CATSRDVAQETQYF. CDR3 nucleotide sequence: TGTGCCACCAGCAGAGATGTCGCCCAAGAGACCCAGTACTTC.